This T cell receptor (beta chain) was identified during a study of blood T cell repertoires in COVID-19. Study-wide background: Italy, Spain and the United States were the sources of the convalescent and acute COVID-19 samples.

Sequenced by immunoSEQ multiplex PCR; TCRdb stores in-frame clones only, minus some. The data hold approximately 400,000 clones, with 70% to 85% observed a single time. The CDR3 is made up of 15 amino acids. CDR1 is LNHDA and CDR2 is SQIVND in the germline V gene (reference sequence). Trimming stripped 3 bases from V and 0 bases from J, with 9 bases between. Sequencing input: peripheral blood. The V and J genes are TRBV19 and TRBJ2-1; no reliable D call. The receptor was derived from a human donor with acute or convalescent COVID-19. The donor label of this sample is uncertain. The CDR3, as DNA: TGTGCCAGTAGTATTATGGCTAGCTCCTACAATGAGCAGTTCTTC. Translated, it gives CASSIMASSYNEQFF. The full variable domain, its missing parts supplied by reference TRBV19 and TRBJ2-1, is DGGITQSPKYLFRKEGQNVTLSCEQNLNHDAMYWYRQDPGQGLRLIYYSQIVNDFQKGDIAEGYSVSREKKESFPLTVTSAQKNPTAFYLCASSIMASSYNEQFFGPGTRLTVL.